The T cell receptor (beta chain) described here comes from a study of Ad26.COV2.S vaccination and SARS-CoV-2 variants. Notes on the study in general: While placebo recipients had lower spike-specific TCR breadth, vaccine recipients had more. Non-spike TCR breadth did not differ much between vaccine and placebo recipients. An underestimation of total T cell responses may have resulted from the TCR breadth and depth analyses.

The ends were cut back, 4 bases at V and 12 bases at J, with 15 bases in the middle. CDR1 and CDR2 (germline): SGHTA, FQGNSA. This CDR3 has 12 amino acids. The protocol was immunoSEQ multiplex PCR, while the TCRdb copy is restricted to in-frame clones and leaves out a portion. The sample has roughly 380,000 clones; 88% are singletons. As to treatment: about 20 received Ad26.COV2.S at low or high dose, single or two shots; about 5 received placebo; per-sample allocation not given. Collection of samples fell on day 63 after the first vaccine or placebo injection. A note on this clone: As yet, its antigen is unknown.

The sample was peripheral blood, taken in a trial of Ad26.COV2.S vaccine versus placebo. The chain recombines TRBV7-2 with TRBJ1-1; D may be TRBD1 (6 bases). This receptor was identified in a person aged 18-60 years who received the Ad26.COV2.S COVID-19 vaccine or a placebo. CDR3 DNA sequence: TGTGCCAGCAGCTCTTATACAGGGACGACTTTCTTT. Protein: CASSSYTGTTFF.